The clone carrying this T cell receptor (beta chain) was counted only a few times. The data stem from a study of T-cell reconstitution after alpha-beta-depleted transplantation in children. Unique molecular identifiers were incorporated during preparation of the TCRbeta library. In TCRdb, the PCR reads were re-called with MiXCR into one record per CDR3 protein. The table lists 240,000 or so distinct CDR3 sequences, 12% of them singletons, with roughly 2.6% in the top ten. The germline V gene has CDR1 LNHDA and CDR2 SQIVND (reference sequence). The CDR3 is made up of 15 amino acids. V was trimmed by 2 bases and J by 3 bases, leaving 14 bases between them.

The V call is TRBV19, the J call TRBJ2-7; TRBD2 might be the D (6 bases). This sample comprised PBMCs from the stem cell graft donor, obtained from the stem cell graft. The receptor was derived from a human donor who donated a stem cell graft to a child with acute lymphoblastic leukemia. The CDR3 spells CASSIRRDSVYEQYF. CDR3 nucleotides: TGTGCCAGTAGTATAAGGCGGGACTCCGTCTACGAGCAGTACTTC.